These 22 T cell receptor beta chains were all obtained from the same sample, sequenced in a study of cytomegalovirus exposure and HLA in healthy donors (dated by TCRdb to the late 2010s). The library relied on the immunoSEQ multiplex PCR assay. For the multiplex PCR, a mixture combining 60 forward primers for TCR Vbeta segments and 13 reverse primers for TCR Jbeta segments was used. Here the immuneACCESS table is served through TCRdb, limited to in-frame sequences with V and J called. Missing clones are a known gap in these copies; in checked studies unresolved V genes cover under half, and the rest lacks a known reason. The sample profile shows around 200,000 clones; 79% of them were found once. The ten most abundant clones make up nearly 4.5% of the sample. Sample: PBMCs. Receptors originate from a woman aged 25-40 years in good health and CMV-seropositive.

This chain joins TRBV7-9 and TRBJ2-1; 9 bases are a match to TRBD1. The trim removed 3 bases at V and 5 bases at J, leaving 5 bases unmatched. Germline CDR1 SEHNR, CDR2 FQNEAQ (reference sequence). The CDR3 is made up of 15 amino acids. The CDR3 nucleotides read TGTGCCAGCAGCTTCGTGGGACAGGGAGACAATGAGCAGTTCTTC. It codes for CASSFVGQGDNEQFF.

The CDR3: CASVGGYEQYF. The CDR3 bases are TGTGCCAGCGTGGGGGGGTACGAGCAGTACTTC. The chain employs TRBV25-1 and TRBJ2-7, with 7 bases matching TRBD2. CDR1 is MGHDK and CDR2 is SYGVNS in the germline V gene. Germline trimming cut 8 bases from V and 4 bases from J; bases unmatched to any gene: 2. The CDR3 has 11 amino acids.

V and J are TRBV6-6 and TRBJ2-5; 11 bases are a match to TRBD1. From germline, CDR1 is MNHNY and CDR2 SVGAGI (reference sequence). The length of the CDR3 is 16 residues. The V segment lost 5 bases and the J segment 2 bases; nucleotides outside the gene matches: 7. CDR3 DNA: TGTGCCAGCAGTATGGGGGACAGGGGGAAACAAGAGACCCAGTACTTC. This translates into CASSMGDRGKQETQYF.

The J gene is TRBJ2-3, the V gene TRBV4-1; 10 positions match TRBD2. The CDR3 spans 16 residues. V lost 1 base to trimming and J lost 5 bases; unmatched junction nucleotides: 6. Germline-derived CDR1 and CDR2 are MGHRA and YSYEKL. CDR3 loop: CASSQGTSGFIDTQYF. As DNA, the CDR3 is TGCGCCAGCAGCCAAGGGACTAGCGGATTTATAGATACGCAGTATTTT.

The chain links TRBV7-2 to TRBJ1-2; the match to TRBD1 covers 9 bases. Germline V lookup: CDR1 SGHTA, CDR2 FQGNSA. This CDR3 region has 15 residues. The V segment lost 0 bases and the J segment 4 bases; nucleotides outside the gene matches: 3. The CDR3 protein is CASSLAGTGFYGYTF. The CDR3, as DNA: TGTGCCAGCAGCTTAGCGGGGACAGGGTTCTATGGCTACACCTTC. Complete variable domain (other parts from reference TRBV7-2 and TRBJ1-2): GAGVSQSPSNKVTEKGKDVELRCDPISGHTALYWYRQSLGQGLEFLIYFQGNSAPDKSGLPSDRFSAERTGGSVSTLTIQRTQQEDSAVYLCASSLAGTGFYGYTFGSGTRLTVV.

CDR3 loop: CASSPFDRGASHEQFF. The CDR3 nucleotides are TGTGCCAGCAGCCCGTTCGACAGGGGAGCATCGCATGAGCAGTTCTTC. The J gene is TRBJ2-1, the V gene TRBV7-8, with 8 bases identical to TRBD1. The CDR3 runs 16 residues. The germline V gene encodes CDR1 SGHVS and CDR2 FQNEAQ. J was trimmed by 8 bases and V by 5 bases; bases with no gene match: 14.

The chain employs TRBV5-6 and TRBJ2-7; TRBD2 agrees at 12 bases. This CDR3 contains 15 residues. Unmatched junction bases numbered 7, after V lost 6 bases and J lost 3 bases. Germline V gene data show CDR1 as SGHDT and CDR2 as YYEEEE. The CDR3 coding sequence is TGTGCCAGCAACTCCCGACTAGCGGGAGTCTACGAGCAGTACTTC. This translates into CASNSRLAGVYEQYF.

This clone was seen just once. The chain has TRBV2 and TRBJ2-3; possible D gene TRBD1, 6 bases. The CDR3 contains 14 residues. Germline CDR1 and CDR2: SNHLY and FYNNEI. The V gene lost 9 bases and the J gene lost 1 base, with 14 bases spanning the gap. The CDR3 region has the DNA TGTGCCAGTTACAGGGAAGTAGGCACAGATACGCAGTATTTT. As protein: CASYREVGTDTQYF.

This chain links TRBV7-8 with TRBJ2-1; TRBD2 is a possible D gene (5 bases). With 5 bases removed from V and 1 base from J, the gap between germline ends came to 12 bases. There are 15 residues in the CDR3. Per the germline V gene, CDR1 is SGHVS and CDR2 is FQNEAQ. The CDR3: CASSPTPGSYNEQFF. CDR3 DNA sequence: TGTGCCAGCAGCCCGACGCCGGGATCCTACAATGAGCAGTTCTTC. The full variable domain, its missing parts supplied by reference TRBV7-8 and TRBJ2-1, is GAGVSQSPRYKVAKRGQDVALRCDPISGHVSLFWYQQALGQGPEFLTYFQNEAQLDKSGLPSDRFFAERPEGSVSTLKIQRTQQEDSAVYLCASSPTPGSYNEQFFGPGTRLTVL.

The V call is TRBV5-1, the J call TRBJ2-1, with TRBD2 identical over 8 bases. V dropped 1 base and J dropped 7; count of bases not matched to a gene: 10. Germline-derived CDR1 and CDR2 are SGHRS and YFSETQ. The CDR3 is made up of 16 amino acids. The CDR3 coding sequence is TGCGCCAGCAGCTTGACGGGGGGGCGGGTTCGGAATGAGCAGTTCTTC. This translates into CASSLTGGRVRNEQFF. Drawing the rest from reference TRBV5-1 and TRBJ2-1, the complete variable domain is KAGVTQTPRYLIKTRGQQVTLSCSPISGHRSVSWYQQTPGQGLQFLFEYFSETQRNKGNFPGRFSGRQFSNSRSEMNVSTLELGDSALYLCASSLTGGRVRNEQFFGPGTRLTVL.

This rearrangement joins TRBV4-2 to TRBJ1-2, with D perhaps TRBD1 (6 bases). CDR1 is LGHNA, CDR2 YNFKEQ, per germline. The V and J ends lost 0 bases and 7 bases respectively, with 15 bases between them. This CDR3 region has 15 residues. This CDR3 reads CASSQDSSGASGYTF. The CDR3 region has the DNA TGTGCCAGCAGCCAAGATAGTTCAGGGGCGAGTGGCTACACCTTC.

This clone was counted between two and nine times. The rearrangement joins TRBV11-2 to TRBJ2-3; no reliable D call. V lost 4 bases and J 4 bases, leaving 15 bases between the germline ends. This CDR3 contains 15 residues. Germline V gene lookup returns CDR1 SGHAT and CDR2 FQNNGV. The CDR3 DNA is TGTGCCAGCAGCTCCTTTAGAGGTGTCCCAGATACGCAGTATTTT. It is translated as CASSSFRGVPDTQYF. Complete variable domain (other parts from reference TRBV11-2 and TRBJ2-3): EAGVAQSPRYKIIEKRQSVAFWCNPISGHATLYWYQQILGQGPKLLIQFQNNGVVDDSQLPKDRFSAERLKGVDSTLKIQPAKLEDSAVYLCASSSFRGVPDTQYFGPGTRLTVL.

This clone was picked up a small number of times. The chain recombines TRBV11-2 with TRBJ1-5; no clear D. This CDR3 has 13 residues. The germline V gene encodes CDR1 SGHAT and CDR2 FQNNGV. V lost 6 bases and J lost 3, with 9 bases in between. The CDR3, as DNA: TGTGCCAGCAGTTCTGACACCAATCAGCCCCAGCATTTT. Amino acid sequence: CASSSDTNQPQHF.

The chain couples TRBV7-6 to TRBJ2-7, with 9 bases matching TRBD1. Germline trimming cut 5 bases from V and 5 bases from J; bases unmatched to any gene: 7. The CDR3 spans 14 residues. Per the germline V gene, CDR1 is SGHVS and CDR2 is FNYEAQ. CDR3 residues: CASSPGQGPNEQYF. For the CDR3, the DNA is TGTGCCAGCAGCCCCGGACAGGGGCCAAACGAGCAGTACTTC.

The chain uses TRBV10-2 and TRBJ2-7, with D possibly TRBD2 on 5 matching bases. CDR1 is WSHSY, CDR2 SAAADI, per germline. This CDR3 comprises 14 residues. V dropped 2 bases and J dropped 0 bases, with 8 bases sitting between them. The CDR3 here is CASSEERDSYEQYF. The CDR3 DNA sequence: TGCGCCAGCAGTGAGGAGAGGGACTCCTACGAGCAGTACTTC.

The V and J genes are TRBV18 and TRBJ2-7; a possible D gene is TRBD1 (6 bases). This CDR3 spans 14 amino acids. The V gene lost 3 bases and the J gene lost 7 bases, with 16 bases spanning the gap. Germline assignment: CDR1 KGHSH and CDR2 LQKENI. CDR3 region: CASSPWDTRGEQYF. Written as DNA, the CDR3 is TGTGCCAGCTCACCTTGGGACACCCGTGGGGAGCAGTACTTC.

This chain uses TRBV2 with TRBJ2-2; tentative D call: TRBD2 (6 bases). The germline gives CDR1 SNHLY, CDR2 FYNNEI. This CDR3 contains 14 residues. Between the trimmed V and J ends, which lost 11 bases and 2 bases, there was a span of 15 bases. CDR3: CAGGVVRNTGELFF. As DNA, the CDR3 is TGTGCCGGCGGGGTCGTACGAAACACCGGGGAGCTGTTTTTT.

The V gene is TRBV4-2, the J gene TRBJ2-7; 7 bases fit TRBD2. From germline, CDR1 is LGHNA and CDR2 YNFKEQ. The V and J ends lost 4 bases and 7 bases, in that order; junction bases with no gene match: 10. The CDR3 spans 14 residues. DNA of the CDR3: TGTGCCAGCAGCCTACCGGGCCCGGGAGGTGAGCAGTACTTC. Translated, it gives CASSLPGPGGEQYF.

There are a few counts of this clone. This chain connects TRBV12-5 to TRBJ2-5, with 7 bases that match TRBD2. Gene TRBJ2-7 matches the end of the DNA better, so the J call may be wrong. The CDR3 spans 18 residues. Per the germline V gene, CDR1 is LGHNT and CDR2 is FRNRAP. CDR3 in DNA: TGTGCTAGTGGTTTGCCCGGGCTTGGCGGGGGAAGCTCCTACGAGCAGTACTTC. The encoded protein is CASGLPGLGGGSSYEQYF.

CDR3 region: CASSLEASGAYNEQFF. The DNA for the CDR3 is TGTGCCAGCAGCTTGGAGGCTAGCGGGGCCTACAATGAGCAGTTCTTC. The chain is built from TRBV5-5 and TRBJ2-1; 9 bases agree with TRBD2. The V gene's germline CDR1 is SGHKS and CDR2 YYEKEE (reference sequence). The CDR3 consists of 16 residues. V was clipped by 0 bases and J by 2 bases; unmatched bases: 3. The complete variable domain, with remaining parts taken from reference TRBV5-5 and TRBJ2-1, reads DAGVTQSPTHLIKTRGQQVTLRCSPISGHKSVSWYQQVLGQGPQFIFQYYEKEERGRGNFPDRFSARQFPNYSSELNVNALLLGDSALYLCASSLEASGAYNEQFFGPGTRLTVL.

V usage is TRBV9 and J usage is TRBJ2-6, with a tentative D call TRBD2 (6 bases). Germline CDR1 reads SGDLS; CDR2 reads YYNGEE. Trimming left V 6 bases short and J 5 bases short, with 15 bases between. The CDR3 extends over 15 amino acids. CDR3 coding DNA: TGTGCCAGCACCCCGGGGGACGGAAGGGCCAACGTCCTGACTTTC. Translated, it gives CASTPGDGRANVLTF.

The V and J genes are TRBV5-5 and TRBJ1-4; weak D call: TRBD1 (5 bases). Per germline, CDR1 SGHKS and CDR2 YYEKEE (reference sequence). Deletions cut 0 bases from V and 4 bases from J, with 22 bases between. This CDR3 is 19 amino acids long. CDR3 in DNA: TGTGCCAGCAGCTTGGGTTATGCAAGGGGACTGGCCATTAATGAAAAACTGTTTTTT. Translation: CASSLGYARGLAINEKLFF. The variable domain in full, completed from reference TRBV5-5 and TRBJ1-4, reads DAGVTQSPTHLIKTRGQQVTLRCSPISGHKSVSWYQQVLGQGPQFIFQYYEKEERGRGNFPDRFSARQFPNYSSELNVNALLLGDSALYLCASSLGYARGLAINEKLFFGSGTQLSVL.